Given below is one T cell receptor (beta chain) in context. This entry comes from a study of blood T cell repertoires in COVID-19. Study as a whole: Sample material is recorded as cDNA or gDNA derived from T cells, B-cell-depleted T cells, or PBMCs.

The CDR3 totals 14 residues. The junction had 6 bases not matched to a gene; V was cut back by 6 bases and J by 3 bases. Germline CDR1 reads SEHNR; CDR2 reads FQNEAQ (reference sequence). Method: immunoSEQ multiplex PCR; TCRdb's copy keeps in-frame clones and lacks some. The profile shows about 130,000 clones, about 80% of them singletons. Sample: peripheral blood. This receptor was identified in a man aged 40-49 years with active or convalescent COVID-19. The rearrangement joins TRBV7-9 to TRBJ2-7, with 9 bases lining up with TRBD2. The DNA for the CDR3 is TGTGCCAGCAGTAGGGCGGGGGGGAACTACGAGCAGTACTTC. Translated, it gives CASSRAGGNYEQYF.